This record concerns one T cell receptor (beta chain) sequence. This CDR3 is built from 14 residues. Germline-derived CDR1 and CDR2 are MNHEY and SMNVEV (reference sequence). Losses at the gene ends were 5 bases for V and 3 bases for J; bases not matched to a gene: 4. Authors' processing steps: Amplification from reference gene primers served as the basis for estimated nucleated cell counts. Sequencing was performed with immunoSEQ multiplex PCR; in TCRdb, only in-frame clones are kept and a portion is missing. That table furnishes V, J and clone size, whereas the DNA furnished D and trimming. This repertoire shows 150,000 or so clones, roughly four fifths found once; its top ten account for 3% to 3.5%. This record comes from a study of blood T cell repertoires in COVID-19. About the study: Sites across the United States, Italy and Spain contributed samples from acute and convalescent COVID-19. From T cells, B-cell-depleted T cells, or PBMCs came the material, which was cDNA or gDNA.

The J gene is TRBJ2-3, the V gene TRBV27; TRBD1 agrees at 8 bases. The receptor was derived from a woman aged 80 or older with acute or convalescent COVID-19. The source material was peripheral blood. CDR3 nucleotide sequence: TGTGCCAGCAGTGTGGACAGGGCGACAGATACGCAGTATTTT. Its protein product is CASSVDRATDTQYF.